This T cell receptor (beta chain) derives from a study of CD8 T cells in Susac syndrome. The study's findings and limits: Acknowledgment was made by the study that its TCR sequencing and HLA analysis involved a relatively small number of individuals.

Concerning this clonotype: What it binds is not known. The junction differs from germline at one of its ends, possibly a read error.

RNA totalling roughly 0.45 to 1 ug underwent reverse transcription with random hexamers. The CDR3 of TCR beta was amplified by immunoSEQ multiplex PCR across 54 Vbeta and 13 Jbeta. TCRdb re-called the immunoSEQ multiplex PCR reads through MiXCR, storing one row per CDR3 protein. The repertoire holds roughly 200,000 distinct CDR3 sequences, with roughly 95% as singletons. CDR1 DFQATT and CDR2 SNEGSKA come from the germline V gene (reference sequence). This CDR3 has 12 residues. CD8+ and CD4+ T cells from blood underwent TCR beta sequencing, which was carried out in a high-throughput format. Negative magnetic isolation gave CD8+ and CD4+ cells; FACS enriched CD8+ TEMRA.

The J gene is TRBJ2-7, the V gene TRBV20-1; 9 nucleotides match TRBD1. The clonotype was recovered from a human donor in good health. The sample consisted of CD4+ T cells from PBMCs. This CDR3 reads CSARDRGYEQYF. CDR3 in DNA: TGCAGTGCAAGAGACAGGGGGTACGAGCAGTACTTC.